The 5 T cell receptor beta chains given below trace back to one sample, sequenced in a study of cytomegalovirus exposure and HLA in healthy donors (TCRdb year 2017). Library preparation employed the immunoSEQ multiplex PCR assay. For the multiplex PCR, a mixture combining 60 forward primers for TCR Vbeta segments and 13 reverse primers for TCR Jbeta segments was used. This immuneACCESS table, as held by TCRdb, lists in-frame sequences with V and J called but not all clones. Of the missing ones, under half trace to an unresolved V gene in checked studies; the others have no known cause. The sample table records about 170,000 clones; almost 75% of these occur just once. 5.4% of the sample lies in the top ten. Sequenced material: PBMCs. Source of these receptors: a young woman in good health and CMV-seropositive.

The chain is built from TRBV7-9 and TRBJ1-1; 9 bases fit TRBD1. J was trimmed by 6 bases and V by 5 bases; bases with no gene match: 7. The CDR3 totals 14 residues. The V gene's germline CDR1 is SEHNR and CDR2 FQNEAQ (reference sequence). CDR3 loop: CASSPRTGASEAFF. In DNA, the CDR3 is TGTGCCAGCAGCCCAAGGACAGGGGCATCTGAAGCTTTCTTT.

In regard to this clone: Sequence at one end of the junction differs from germline and may be a read error. The rearrangement joins TRBV7-9 to TRBJ2-3; D may be TRBD2 (5 bases). The CDR3 sequence is 15 residues long. CDR1 is SEHNR and CDR2 is FQNEAQ in the germline V gene (reference sequence). CDR3 nucleotide sequence: TGTTCCAGCAGCCCCCGGGGTACGCAGACAGATACGCAGTATTTT. Residues: CSSSPRGTQTDTQYF. Looking up the rest from reference TRBV7-9 and TRBJ2-3 gives the full variable domain: DTGVSQNPRHKITKRGQNVTFRCDPISEHNRLYWYRQTLGQGPEFLTYFQNEAQLEKSRLLSDRFSAERPKGSFSTLEIQRTEQGDSAMYLCSSSPRGTQTDTQYFGPGTRLTVL.

V and J are TRBV7-6 and TRBJ2-3; TRBD1 agrees at 10 bases. With 5 bases clipped from V and 3 bases from J, the junction kept 2 bases outside the gene matches. This CDR3 region has 14 residues. The germline CDR1 and CDR2 sequences are SGHVS and FNYEAQ. CDR3 region: CASSRDRGTDTQYF. The CDR3 DNA follows: TGTGCCAGCAGCCGGGACAGGGGTACAGATACGCAGTATTTT.

The gene calls are TRBV5-5 and TRBJ2-3, with a possible D match to TRBD2 (6 bases). CDR3 length: 12 amino acids. V shed 4 bases and J shed 5 bases, with 8 bases lying between them. The germline V gene has CDR1 SGHKS and CDR2 YYEKEE (reference sequence). Written as DNA, the CDR3 is TGTGCCAGCAGCCCGGAGGGAGATACGCAGTATTTT. Its translation: CASSPEGDTQYF.

This rearrangement joins TRBV19 to TRBJ1-5, with D possibly matching TRBD1 (6 bases). The CDR3 spans 16 residues. The germline gives CDR1 LNHDA, CDR2 SQIVND (reference sequence). Trimming removed 2 bases at V and 0 bases at J, with 11 bases between. The CDR3 protein is CASSIRTAYSNQPQHF. In DNA form, the CDR3 reads TGTGCCAGTAGTATAAGGACAGCGTATAGCAATCAGCCCCAGCATTTT.